The 16 T cell receptor beta chains listed next were all sequenced from one sample in a study of blood T cell repertoires in COVID-19. The protocol was immunoSEQ multiplex PCR, while the TCRdb copy is restricted to in-frame clones and leaves out a portion. The sample holds over 65,000 clones, about nine tenths seen once. Input material: peripheral blood. These TCRs come from a man between 50 and 59 years old with active or convalescent COVID-19.

V and J are TRBV10-1 and TRBJ2-5; D not certain. The CDR3 runs 12 residues. Germline V gives CDR1 WNHNN, CDR2 SYGVQD (reference sequence). Trimming took off 3 bases at V and 1 base at J, with 3 bases between the two ends. The CDR3 region is CASSDSQETQYF. CDR3 nucleotide sequence: TGCGCCAGCAGTGACAGCCAAGAGACCCAGTACTTC.

This rearrangement joins TRBV5-6 to TRBJ1-2; 7 bases agree with TRBD1. CDR1 is SGHDT, CDR2 YYEEEE, per germline. V shed 0 bases, J shed 1 base, and the junction held 6 bases outside the gene matches. The CDR3 extends over 16 amino acids. This CDR3 reads CASSLAGQEGNYGYTF. CDR3 nucleotides: TGTGCCAGCAGCTTGGCTGGACAGGAAGGTAACTATGGCTACACCTTC.

This clone was counted a few times. The J gene is TRBJ1-5, the V gene TRBV19; 7 bases align to TRBD1. CDR3 length: 15 residues. J lost 5 bases, V lost 8 bases, and 12 bases had no gene match. The germline V gene has CDR1 LNHDA and CDR2 SQIVND (reference sequence). CDR3 nucleotides: TGTGCCAGTGGGGACAGCGTCCGCTGGGATCAGCCCCAGCATTTT. Protein: CASGDSVRWDQPQHF.

This clone was seen just once. The CDR3 nucleotides are TGCAGCGTTGAAGGCACCCGCGGCGGGTTCTATGGCTACACCTTC. This translates into CSVEGTRGGFYGYTF. This rearrangement joins TRBV29-1 to TRBJ1-2; D is unclear. V shed 1 base and J shed 4 bases, with 16 bases lying between them. Germline V gives CDR1 SQVTM, CDR2 ANQGSEA. The CDR3 covers 15 residues.

V and J are TRBV10-3 and TRBJ2-5, with a tentative D call TRBD1 (6 bases). CDR1 ENHRY and CDR2 SYGVKD come from the germline V gene. CDR3 length equals 14 residues. Trimming removed 4 bases from V and 3 bases from J, with 12 bases in between. The CDR3 coding sequence is TGTGCCATCAGTGGTACAGGGTCCGAAGAGACCCAGTACTTC. Translation: CAISGTGSEETQYF.

V and J are TRBV6-5 and TRBJ2-2, with 7 bases identical to TRBD1. The CDR3 is 12 amino acids. V shed 0 bases, J shed 12 bases, and the junction held 1 base outside the gene matches. CDR1 and CDR2 from the germline V gene are MNHEY and SVGAGI. As DNA, the CDR3 is TGTGCCAGCAGTTACTCACAGGGGAAGCTGTTTTTT. As protein: CASSYSQGKLFF.

The chain uses TRBV7-2 and TRBJ2-7; 9 nucleotides agree with TRBD2. The junction had 12 bases not matched to a gene; V was cut back by 4 bases and J by 5 bases. The germline V gene has CDR1 SGHTA and CDR2 FQGNSA. The CDR3 extends over 16 amino acids. CDR3 protein: CASSSDGAGGLNEQYF. The CDR3, as DNA: TGTGCCAGCAGCTCCGACGGTGCGGGGGGGCTCAACGAGCAGTACTTC.

This chain connects TRBV19 to TRBJ1-2; maybe TRBD1 (5 bases). The germline V gene has CDR1 LNHDA and CDR2 SQIVND (reference sequence). V was shortened by 3 bases and J by 4 bases, with 9 bases between the two germline ends. The CDR3 extends over 13 amino acids. The CDR3 DNA reads as TGTGCCAGTAGTATTTGGGGGGGCTATGGCTACACCTTC. This encodes CASSIWGGYGYTF.

This chain links TRBV19 with TRBJ2-1; D unclear. The germline gives CDR1 LNHDA, CDR2 SQIVND (reference sequence). V gave up 6 bases and J gave up 0 bases, with 15 bases separating them. The CDR3 is 16 amino acids. The CDR3 loop is CASRTRLSSSYNEQFF. The CDR3, as DNA: TGTGCCAGTAGGACCCGACTTTCCAGCTCCTACAATGAGCAGTTCTTC.

This chain links TRBV5-5 with TRBJ2-2; 8 bases are shared with TRBD1. Germline V gene data show CDR1 as SGHKS and CDR2 as YYEKEE (reference sequence). The J segment lost 1 base and the V segment lost 5 bases, leaving 7 bases of the junction unmatched. The CDR3 consists of 16 residues. CDR3 sequence reads: CASSKPGTGNTGELFF. In nucleotides, the CDR3 is TGTGCCAGCAGTAAACCCGGGACAGGGAACACCGGGGAGCTGTTTTTT.

This clone was recorded once. The chain uses TRBV10-3 and TRBJ2-7; a possible D gene is TRBD2 (5 bases). Germline values: CDR1 ENHRY, CDR2 SYGVKD. The CDR3 is made up of 15 amino acids. V was trimmed by 4 bases and J by 3 bases, leaving 16 bases between them. In nucleotides, the CDR3 is TGTGCCATCAGTGCCACACCCAGCGGAGACTACGAGCAGTACTTC. This encodes CAISATPSGDYEQYF.

The CDR3 loop is CASRGRNQPQHF. The CDR3 coding sequence is TGTGCCAGCAGGGGCCGCAATCAGCCCCAGCATTTT. The chain joins TRBV12-3 or TRBV12-4 to TRBJ1-5; unclear D gene. The CDR3 is 12 amino acids. The ends were cut back, 6 bases at V and 2 bases at J, with 5 bases in the middle.

The gene calls are TRBV29-1 and TRBJ2-2; 12 bases match TRBD2. The germline V gene has CDR1 SQVTM and CDR2 ANQGSEA. CDR3 size: 14 residues. Unmatched junction bases numbered 6, after V lost 7 bases and J lost 6 bases. For the CDR3, the DNA is TGCAGCGGGACCGGGACTAGCGGGTCCGGGGAGCTGTTTTTT. Protein product: CSGTGTSGSGELFF.

This clone was seen just once. The chain employs TRBV28 and TRBJ1-5; tentatively, D is TRBD1 (6 bases). Germline CDR1 reads MDHEN; CDR2 reads SYDVKM. The CDR3 sequence is 16 residues long. Deletions cut 6 bases from V and 2 bases from J, with 17 bases between. CDR3 loop: CASSDLRAGGNQPQHF. Written as DNA, the CDR3 is TGTGCCAGCAGCGACCTGAGGGCAGGGGGCAATCAGCCCCAGCATTTT.

V usage is TRBV7-2 and J usage is TRBJ2-7; TRBD1 matches 9 bases. Germline V gene lookup returns CDR1 SGHTA and CDR2 FQGNSA. The CDR3 runs to 14 residues. The V segment lost 4 bases and the J segment 9 bases; nucleotides outside the gene matches: 10. The chain's CDR3 is CASSSTGQGYMQYF. The CDR3 bases are TGTGCCAGCAGCTCGACGGGACAGGGTTATATGCAGTACTTC.

This clone has only a few counts. The chain uses TRBV6-2 or TRBV6-3 and TRBJ2-1, with 13 bases fitting TRBD2. The V segment lost 0 bases and the J segment 4 bases; nucleotides outside the gene matches: 3. This CDR3 is 17 amino acids long. Per germline, CDR1 MNHEY and CDR2 SVGEGT. The CDR3 DNA sequence: TGTGCCAGCAGTTACTCGGGACTAGCGGGGATATACAATGAGCAGTTCTTC. As protein: CASSYSGLAGIYNEQFF.